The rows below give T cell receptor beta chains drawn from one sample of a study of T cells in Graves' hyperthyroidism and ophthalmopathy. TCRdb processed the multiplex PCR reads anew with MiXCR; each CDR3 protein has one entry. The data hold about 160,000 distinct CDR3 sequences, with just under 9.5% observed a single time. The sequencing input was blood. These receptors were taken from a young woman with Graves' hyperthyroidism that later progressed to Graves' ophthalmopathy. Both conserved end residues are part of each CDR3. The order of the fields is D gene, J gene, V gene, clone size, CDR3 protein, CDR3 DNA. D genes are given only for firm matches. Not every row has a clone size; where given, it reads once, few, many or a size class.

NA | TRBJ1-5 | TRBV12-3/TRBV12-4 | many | CASSFGANQPQHF | TGTGCCAGCAGTTTTGGGGCCAATCAGCCCCAGCATTTT
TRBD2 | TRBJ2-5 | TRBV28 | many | CASSFSLAGTQYF | TGTGCCAGCAGTTTTTCCCTAGCGGGGACCCAGTACTTC
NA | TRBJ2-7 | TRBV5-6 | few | CASSLARDRTYEQYF | TGTGCCAGCAGCTTGGCACGGGACCGAACCTACGAGCAGTACTTC
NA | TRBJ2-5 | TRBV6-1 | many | CASSLAEETQYF | TGTGCCAGCAGTTTAGCCGAGGAGACCCAGTACTTC
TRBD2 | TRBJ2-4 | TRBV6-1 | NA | CASSEEGLAENIQYF | TGTGCCAGCAGTGAGGAAGGACTAGCGGAAAACATTCAGTACTTC
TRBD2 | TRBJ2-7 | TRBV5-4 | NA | CPSSLTSGIGEQYF | TGTCCCAGCAGCCTGACTAGCGGGATCGGCGAGCAGTACTTC
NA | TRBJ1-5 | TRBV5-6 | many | CASSLGQGVQPQHF | TGTGCCAGCAGCTTGGGGCAGGGAGTTCAGCCCCAGCATTTT
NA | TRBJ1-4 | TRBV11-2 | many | CASSFNLNEKLFF | TGTGCCAGCAGCTTTAACCTAAATGAAAAACTGTTTTTT
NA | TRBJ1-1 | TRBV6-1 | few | CASSPRALNTEASF | TGTGCCAGCAGTCCCCGGGCCCTGAACACTGAAGCTTCCTTT
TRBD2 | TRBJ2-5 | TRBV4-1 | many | CASSQDGGLAGKYQETQYF | TGCGCCAGCAGCCAAGATGGGGGACTAGCGGGGAAGTACCAAGAGACCCAGTACTTC
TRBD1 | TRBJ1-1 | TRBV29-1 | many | CSVVPDRVVTEAFF | TGCAGCGTTGTCCCGGACAGGGTTGTTACTGAAGCTTTCTTT
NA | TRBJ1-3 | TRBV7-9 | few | CASSKGTSPENTIYF | TGTGCCAGCAGCAAAGGGACATCTCCGGAAAACACCATATATTTT
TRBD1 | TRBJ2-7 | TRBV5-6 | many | CASSLGGQGYSYEQYF | TGTGCCAGCAGCTTGGGAGGACAGGGCTATTCCTACGAGCAGTACTTC
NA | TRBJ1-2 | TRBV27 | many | CASSSGGGRSHYGYTF | TGTGCCAGCAGTTCCGGGGGGGGAAGGAGTCACTATGGCTACACCTTC
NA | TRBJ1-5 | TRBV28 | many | CASSFLSGGQPQHF | TGTGCCAGCAGTTTTTTAAGTGGAGGGCAGCCCCAGCATTTT
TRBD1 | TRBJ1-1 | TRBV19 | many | CASSISDRPNTEAFF | TGTGCCAGTAGTATCTCGGACAGGCCTAACACTGAAGCTTTCTTT
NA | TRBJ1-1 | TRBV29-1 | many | CSVYWGPEAFF | TGCAGCGTGTATTGGGGACCTGAAGCTTTCTTT
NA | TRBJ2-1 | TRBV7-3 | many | CASSASGGTMNEQFF | TGTGCCAGCAGCGCATCCGGAGGGACCATGAATGAGCAGTTCTTC
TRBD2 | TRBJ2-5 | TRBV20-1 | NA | CSARYHGRGGRQETQYF | TGCAGTGCTAGATACCACGGCCGGGGGGGCCGGCAAGAGACCCAGTACTTC
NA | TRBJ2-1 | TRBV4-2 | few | CASSQGLTSAYNEQFF | TGTGCCAGCAGCCAAGGCTTAACCTCAGCGTACAATGAGCAGTTCTTC
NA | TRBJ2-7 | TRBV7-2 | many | CASSLMIQGSEQYF | TGTGCCAGCAGCTTAATGATCCAGGGTAGCGAGCAGTACTTC
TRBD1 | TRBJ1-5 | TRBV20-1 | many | CSAGTGSQPQHF | TGCAGTGCTGGGACAGGGTCGCAGCCCCAGCATTTT
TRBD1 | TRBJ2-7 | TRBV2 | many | CASRGQRESEQYF | TGTGCCAGCAGGGGACAGAGGGAGAGCGAGCAGTACTTC
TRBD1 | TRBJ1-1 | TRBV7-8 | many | CASSVNRGPGTTEAFF | TGTGCCAGCAGCGTCAACAGGGGGCCGGGGACCACTGAAGCTTTCTTT
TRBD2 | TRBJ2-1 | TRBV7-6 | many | CASTRGGRHNEQFF | TGTGCCAGCACCCGCGGGGGGAGACACAATGAGCAGTTCTTC
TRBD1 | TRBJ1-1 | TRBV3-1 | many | CASSQGQGYMNTEAFF | TGTGCCAGCAGCCAGGGACAGGGGTATATGAACACTGAAGCTTTCTTT
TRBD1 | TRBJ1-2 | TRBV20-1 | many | CSARDLELTGTNYGYTF | TGCAGTGCTAGGGATCTAGAATTGACAGGGACTAACTATGGCTACACCTTC
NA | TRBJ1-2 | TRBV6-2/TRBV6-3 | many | CASSGPGPRHRGYTF | TGTGCCAGCAGTGGGCCGGGACCTCGTCACCGTGGCTACACCTTC
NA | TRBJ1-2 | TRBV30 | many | CAWSVQGNGYTF | TGTGCCTGGAGTGTACAAGGGAATGGCTACACCTTC
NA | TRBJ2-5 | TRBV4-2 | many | CASSQASGVETQYF | TGTGCCAGCAGCCAAGCTTCGGGTGTAGAGACCCAGTACTTC
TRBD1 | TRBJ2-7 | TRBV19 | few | CASSPRTGGAYEQYF | TGTGCCAGTAGTCCAAGGACAGGGGGGGCCTACGAGCAGTACTTC
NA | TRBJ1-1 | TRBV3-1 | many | CASSQFSENTEAFF | TGTGCCAGCAGCCAATTTTCAGAGAACACTGAAGCTTTCTTT
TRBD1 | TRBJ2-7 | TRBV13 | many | CASSRGQGIEQYF | TGTGCCAGCAGCCGGGGACAGGGTATAGAGCAGTACTTC
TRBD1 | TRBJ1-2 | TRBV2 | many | CASTSTGNPSANYGYTF | TGTGCCAGCACCTCGACAGGGAACCCCTCTGCTAACTATGGCTACACCTTC
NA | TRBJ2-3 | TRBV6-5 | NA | CASSYSGVRPTDTQYF | TGTGCCAGCAGTTACTCAGGGGTTCGGCCAACAGATACGCAGTATTTT
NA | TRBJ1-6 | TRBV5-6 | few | CASSFRTANSPLHF | TGTGCCAGCAGCTTCCGGACGGCAAATTCACCCCTCCACTTT
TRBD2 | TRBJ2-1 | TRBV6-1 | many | CASRGFRGGQGGNEQFF | TGTGCCAGCAGGGGTTTCCGGGGGGGTCAGGGCGGCAATGAGCAGTTCTTC
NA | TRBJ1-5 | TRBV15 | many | CATSSTGNSNQPQHF | TGTGCCACCAGCAGTACAGGGAATAGCAATCAGCCCCAGCATTTT
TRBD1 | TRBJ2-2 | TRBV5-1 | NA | CASSLTGDIIAGELFF | TGCGCCAGCAGCTTGACAGGGGATATTATCGCCGGGGAGCTGTTTTTT
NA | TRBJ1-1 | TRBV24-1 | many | CATSVVWSTEAFF | TGTGCCACCAGTGTGGTTTGGTCCACTGAAGCTTTCTTT
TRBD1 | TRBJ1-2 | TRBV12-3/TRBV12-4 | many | CASSMTGANGYTF | TGTGCCAGCAGTATGACAGGGGCTAACGGCTACACCTTC
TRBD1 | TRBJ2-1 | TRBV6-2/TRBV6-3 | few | CASSYGTGGVEQFF | TGTGCCAGCAGTTACGGGACAGGGGGCGTTGAGCAGTTCTTC
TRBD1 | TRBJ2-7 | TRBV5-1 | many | CASSRGTDYEQYF | TGCGCCAGCAGCCGAGGGACAGACTACGAGCAGTACTTC
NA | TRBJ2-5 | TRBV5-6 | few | CASSLGRSQETQYF | TGTGCCAGCAGCTTGGGACGGAGCCAAGAGACCCAGTACTTC